Listed here is a single T cell receptor beta chain. Its specificity is unknown. PCR used 60 Vbeta primers and 13 Jbeta primers. Profiling relied on immunoSEQ multiplex PCR, and the TCRdb table lists in-frame clones only, not all of them. The data contain about 130,000 clones, 77% of them singletons. This specimen comes from a study of cytomegalovirus exposure and HLA in healthy donors. Study results and caveats: A later analysis, which compared TCR beta chains of equal frequency, found the HLA-associated ones more clonally expanded. Across donors, most TCRs were seen rarely, yet some public ones were widespread.

From germline, CDR1 is SNHLY and CDR2 FYNNEI. The CDR3 is 12 residues long. The V and J ends lost 5 bases and 4 bases respectively, with 9 bases between them. This clonotype was obtained from a man aged 30-40 years in good health and CMV-seronegative. The chain employs TRBV2 and TRBJ2-7, with D perhaps TRBD1 (5 bases). Material for sequencing was PBMCs. As DNA, the CDR3 is TGTGCCAGCAGTTCCCAGGGATACGAGCAGTACTTC. Translation: CASSSQGYEQYF.